The TCR beta chain under discussion was sequenced for a study of blood T cells in healthy people across ages. Study observations and caveats: More naive CD4+ cells and higher diversity marked long-lived donors relative to aged donors.

As for this clonotype: What it binds is not known. Possible read error: a much larger clone is one base away.

This CDR3 contains 14 residues. V shed 5 bases, J shed 10 bases, and the junction held 11 bases outside the gene matches. Germline V lookup: CDR1 SNHLY, CDR2 FYNNEI. Then a second PCR, running about 6 to 11 cycles, was carried out with a sample-barcoded 5' primer and a J-beta primer mix. TCRdb analysed the 5' RACE reads with MiXCR anew, one entry per CDR3 protein. The sample includes fewer than 750,000 distinct CDR3 sequences, roughly half of them seen just once. The study recruited healthy Caucasian donors from Russia who were aged about 6 to 95. The V call is TRBV2, the J call TRBJ2-3; 8 bases map to TRBD1. Input material: blood. The receptor comes from a woman of 80 years or more in good health. The CDR3 loop reads CASSFRGRRNAQYF. CDR3 nucleotides: TGTGCCAGCAGTTTCAGGGGGCGTCGAAACGCGCAGTATTTT.